This TCR beta chain stems from a study of T cell changes during pregnancy in multiple sclerosis. The protocol was immunoSEQ multiplex PCR, while the TCRdb copy is restricted to in-frame clones and leaves out a portion. The table records 75,000 to 95,000 clones, 75% to 95% of them present only once. The CDR3 extends over 16 amino acids. In germline, CDR1 is LNHNV, CDR2 YYDKDF (reference sequence). J lost 6 bases, V lost 0 bases, and 6 bases had no gene match. The sample in question was peripheral blood, obtained before pregnancy. The V call is TRBV15, the J call TRBJ2-1; the match to TRBD1 covers 9 bases. This receptor was taken from a female donor with multiple sclerosis, enrolled in a pregnancy study. CDR3 sequence reads: CATSRDAGQGINEQFF. The DNA for the CDR3 is TGTGCCACCAGCAGAGATGCGGGACAGGGAATCAATGAGCAGTTCTTC.